One T cell receptor (beta chain) is described in this entry. These data are taken from a study of T cell changes during pregnancy in multiple sclerosis. This table comes from immunoSEQ multiplex PCR, and its TCRdb copy is limited to in-frame clones, with some not included. The sample lists some 47,000 clones, around 90% seen once, with about 2% in the top ten. Germline CDR1 is SGHVS and CDR2 is FNYEAQ. This CDR3 contains 16 residues. Germline trimming cut 2 bases from V and 5 bases from J; bases unmatched to any gene: 7. This TCR was recovered from a female donor with multiple sclerosis, enrolled in a pregnancy study. Source: peripheral blood, taken in the first trimester of pregnancy. The chain carries TRBV7-6 and TRBJ2-5, with 11 bases that match TRBD2. DNA for the CDR3: TGTGCCAGCAGCTTACGTAGCGGGGGGGCGGATGAGACCCAGTACTTC. Its protein product is CASSLRSGGADETQYF.